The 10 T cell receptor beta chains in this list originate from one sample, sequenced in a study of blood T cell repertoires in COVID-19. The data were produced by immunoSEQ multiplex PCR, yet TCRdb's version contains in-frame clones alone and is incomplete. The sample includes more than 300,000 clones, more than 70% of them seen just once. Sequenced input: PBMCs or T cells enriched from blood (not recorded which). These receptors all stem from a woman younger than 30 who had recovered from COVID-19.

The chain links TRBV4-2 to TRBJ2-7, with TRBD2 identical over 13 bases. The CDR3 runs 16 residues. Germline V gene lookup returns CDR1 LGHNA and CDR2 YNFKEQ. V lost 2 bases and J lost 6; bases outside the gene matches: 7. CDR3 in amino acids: CASSQSPGLAGIEQYF. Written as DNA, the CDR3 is TGTGCCAGCAGCCAAAGCCCGGGACTAGCGGGAATCGAGCAGTACTTC.

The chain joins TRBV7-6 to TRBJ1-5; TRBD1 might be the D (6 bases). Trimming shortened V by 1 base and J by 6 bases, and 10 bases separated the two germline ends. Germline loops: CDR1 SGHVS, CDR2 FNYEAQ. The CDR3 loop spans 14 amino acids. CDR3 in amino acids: CASSLGTQGQPQHF. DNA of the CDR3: TGTGCCAGCAGCTTAGGCACACAGGGTCAGCCCCAGCATTTT.

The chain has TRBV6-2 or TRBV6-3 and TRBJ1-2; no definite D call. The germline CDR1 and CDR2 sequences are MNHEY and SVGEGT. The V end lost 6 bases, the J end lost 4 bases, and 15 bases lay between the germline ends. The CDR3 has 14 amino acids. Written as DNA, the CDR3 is TGTGCCAGCAGCCAACAGAGGCGGGGCTATGGCTACACCTTC. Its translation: CASSQQRRGYGYTF.

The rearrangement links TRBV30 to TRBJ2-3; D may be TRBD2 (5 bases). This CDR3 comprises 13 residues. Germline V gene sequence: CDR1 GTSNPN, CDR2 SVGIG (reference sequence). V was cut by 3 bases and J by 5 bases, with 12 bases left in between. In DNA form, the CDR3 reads TGTGCCTGGAGCCGGAGGCATGGAGATACGCAGTATTTT. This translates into CAWSRRHGDTQYF.

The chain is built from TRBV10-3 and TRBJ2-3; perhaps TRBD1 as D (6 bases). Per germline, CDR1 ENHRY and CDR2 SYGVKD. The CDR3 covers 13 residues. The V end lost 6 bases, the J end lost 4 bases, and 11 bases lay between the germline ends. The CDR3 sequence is CAISGRGPDTQYF. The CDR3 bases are TGTGCCATCAGCGGCAGGGGCCCAGATACGCAGTATTTT.

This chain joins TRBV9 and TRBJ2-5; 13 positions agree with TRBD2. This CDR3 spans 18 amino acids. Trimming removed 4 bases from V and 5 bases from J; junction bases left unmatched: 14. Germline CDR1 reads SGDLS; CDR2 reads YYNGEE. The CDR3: CASSPRGGGLAGVETQYF. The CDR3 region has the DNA TGTGCCAGCAGCCCCCGGGGTGGCGGACTAGCGGGGGTGGAGACCCAGTACTTC.

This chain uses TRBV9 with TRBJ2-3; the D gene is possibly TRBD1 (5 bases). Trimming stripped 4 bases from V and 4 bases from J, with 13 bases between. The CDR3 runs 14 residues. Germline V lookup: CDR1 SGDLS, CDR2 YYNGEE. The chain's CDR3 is CASSLQWGADTQYF. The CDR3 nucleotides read TGTGCCAGCAGCCTACAGTGGGGCGCAGATACGCAGTATTTT.

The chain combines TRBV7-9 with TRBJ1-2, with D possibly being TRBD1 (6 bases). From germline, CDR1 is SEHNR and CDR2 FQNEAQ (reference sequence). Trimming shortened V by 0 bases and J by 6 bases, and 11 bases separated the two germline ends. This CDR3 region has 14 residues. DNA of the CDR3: TGTGCCAGCAGCTTAGCCCAAACAGGGCATGGCTACACCTTC. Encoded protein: CASSLAQTGHGYTF.

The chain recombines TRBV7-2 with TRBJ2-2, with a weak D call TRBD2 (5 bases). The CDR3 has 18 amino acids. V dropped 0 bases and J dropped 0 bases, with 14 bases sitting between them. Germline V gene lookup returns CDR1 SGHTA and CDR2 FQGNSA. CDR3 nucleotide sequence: TGTGCCAGCAGCTTAGCCGAACAGCGGAACGCGAACACCGGGGAGCTGTTTTTT. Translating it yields CASSLAEQRNANTGELFF.

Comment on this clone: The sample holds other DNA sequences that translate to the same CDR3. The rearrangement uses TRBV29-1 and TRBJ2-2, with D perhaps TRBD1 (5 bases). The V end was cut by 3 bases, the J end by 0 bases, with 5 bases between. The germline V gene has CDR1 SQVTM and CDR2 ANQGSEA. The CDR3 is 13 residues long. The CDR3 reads CSVDRANTGELFF. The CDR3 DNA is TGCAGCGTTGACAGGGCGAACACCGGGGAGCTGTTTTTT.